The source of this T cell receptor beta chain is a study of T cell responses to AZD1222 COVID-19 vaccine. CDR1 is KGHSH and CDR2 is LQKENI in the germline V gene. Trimming left V 4 bases short and J 5 bases short, with 8 bases between. CDR3 length: 13 amino acids. Here immunoSEQ multiplex PCR was the method, and the copy in TCRdb shows in-frame clones only, minus some. The sample gives about 120,000 clones, around 87% of which show up once; around 2.9% is in the top ten. The rearrangement uses TRBV18 and TRBJ1-4; no firm D call. This sequence was found in an adult who received the AZD1222 COVID-19 vaccine. Sequencing was performed on peripheral blood, taken 28 days after the second AZD1222 dose. The CDR3 here is CASSQGENEKLFF. DNA for the CDR3: TGTGCCAGCTCACAGGGTGAAAATGAAAAACTGTTTTTT.